This T cell receptor (beta chain) originates from a study of shared clonotypes between healthy human individuals. The repertoire was sequenced with immunoSEQ multiplex PCR; TCRdb's copy has only in-frame clones and lacks some. The sample has roughly 1,500,000 clones, just under 99% seen once. The CDR3 covers 15 residues. The germline gives CDR1 MNHEY, CDR2 SMNVEV (reference sequence). Trimming removed 1 base at V and 2 bases at J, with 8 bases between. The chain employs TRBV27 and TRBJ2-2, with D maybe TRBD1 (5 bases). Material for sequencing was naive CD4+ T cells sorted from blood. Subset denoted: CD45RA+ positively selected. The clonotype was recovered from a man under 40 in good health. This CDR3 reads CASSLWGGNTGELFF. For the CDR3, the DNA is TGTGCCAGCAGTTTATGGGGCGGAAACACCGGGGAGCTGTTTTTT.